Included here is one T cell receptor (beta chain) sequence, with context. Its antigen is still unknown. This entry is derived from a study of cytomegalovirus exposure and HLA in healthy donors. Across the whole study: Drawn from HLA-typed donors, about 85 million unique TCRs were held in an early data release. The study, taken as a whole, reports: TCR association rates varied by HLA locus in a later analysis, with DRB1 highest and HLA-C lowest. In vitro, three CMV-associated chains proved specific for CMV antigens.

Unrecorded immune exposures were likely, despite nominal health at sampling. Both 60 Vbeta primers and 13 Jbeta primers went into the PCR. TCRdb's copy holds only in-frame clones and misses some; the assay was immunoSEQ multiplex PCR. The sample table includes 65,000 to 95,000 clones. This receptor was identified in a woman in her sixties in good health and CMV-seronegative. The sequencing input was PBMCs.

CDR3 amino acids: CASSSSILAGKSYEQYF. CDR3 DNA: TGTGCCAGCAGCTCATCCATTCTAGCGGGGAAATCCTACGAGCAGTACTTC. The rearrangement links TRBV7-9 to TRBJ2-7; TRBD2 matches 9 bases. CDR3 length equals 17 residues. Trimming took 4 bases from V and 1 from J; bases not matched to a gene: 11. The germline V gene has CDR1 SEHNR and CDR2 FQNEAQ (reference sequence).